A single sample gave rise to the 5 T cell receptor beta chains below, sequenced in a study of cytomegalovirus exposure and HLA in healthy donors. Here immunoSEQ multiplex PCR was the method, and the copy in TCRdb shows in-frame clones only, minus some. In the table there are roughly 150,000 clones, 86% of which are singletons. The sequenced material came from PBMCs. The receptor source for this set is a woman aged 25 to 45 in good health and CMV-seronegative.

The CDR3 DNA reads TGTGCCAGCAGCTTGGGGAGGGGTAGCAATCAGCCCCAGCATTTT. Translated, it gives CASSLGRGSNQPQHF. The J gene is TRBJ1-5, the V gene TRBV5-6; perhaps TRBD1 as D (5 bases). CDR1 SGHDT and CDR2 YYEEEE come from the germline V gene. V lost 0 bases and J 0 bases, leaving 7 bases between the germline ends. CDR3 size: 15 residues.

This sequence joins TRBV27 and TRBJ1-2; D uncertain. Between the trimmed V and J ends, which lost 9 bases and 8 bases, there was a span of 10 bases. The CDR3 has 10 residues. Germline CDR1 and CDR2: MNHEY and SMNVEV (reference sequence). The chain's CDR3 is CARRPGGYTF. DNA for the CDR3: TGTGCCAGGAGGCCGGGGGGCTACACCTTC.

The rearrangement uses TRBV6-5 and TRBJ1-1; maybe TRBD1 (5 bases). Germline loops: CDR1 MNHEY, CDR2 SVGAGI. The CDR3 loop spans 13 amino acids. With 2 bases removed from V and 6 bases from J, the gap between germline ends came to 10 bases. The DNA for the CDR3 is TGTGCCAGCAGTTACCCAGGGCGCGCTGAAGCTTTCTTT. Its translation is CASSYPGRAEAFF.

J is TRBJ1-1 and V is TRBV28, with D perhaps TRBD1 (6 bases). Deletions cut 6 bases from V and 12 bases from J, with 23 bases between. CDR3 length equals 14 residues. Germline values: CDR1 MDHEN, CDR2 SYDVKM. CDR3 region: CASSNAGTLGVPFF. CDR3 nucleotides: TGTGCCAGCAGCAACGCCGGGACACTTGGGGTTCCTTTCTTT.

The gene calls are TRBV7-9 and TRBJ2-4; either TRBD1 or TRBD2 may fit D (5 bases each). The CDR3 runs to 15 residues. Germline V gene sequence: CDR1 SEHNR, CDR2 FQNEAQ (reference sequence). V was pared by 1 base and J by 0 bases, with 7 bases between. CDR3: CASSLGGIAKNIQYF. CDR3 sequence (DNA): TGTGCCAGCAGCTTAGGGGGGATAGCCAAAAACATTCAGTACTTC.